This T cell receptor beta chain was recovered during a study of cytomegalovirus exposure and HLA in healthy donors. Findings and caveats of the study: The classifier reportedly diagnosed cytomegalovirus status with high specificity and sensitivity. Researchers counted around 150 TCR beta chains as cytomegalovirus-associated. TCR clusters originating in the first cohort tended to co-occur in the 100 to 150 validation repertoires, according to a later analysis.

This clone was seen once. Its antigen is undetermined. V lost 7 bases and J lost 0, with 13 bases in between. Germline V gene sequence: CDR1 SEHNR, CDR2 FQNEAQ (reference sequence). The CDR3 consists of 16 residues. A roughly 120-subject validation cohort, separate from the roughly 670-subject first cohort, supplied the donors. Profiling relied on immunoSEQ multiplex PCR, and the TCRdb table lists in-frame clones only, not all of them. The table records about 150,000 clones, about 80% of them present only once. This clonotype was sampled from a man younger than 45 in good health and CMV-seropositive. The gene calls are TRBV7-9 and TRBJ1-6, with D maybe TRBD1 (5 bases). The sequencing input was PBMCs. In DNA form, the CDR3 reads TGTGCCAGCACACTCGGGGGGAGCTCCTATAATTCACCCCTCCACTTT. Translated, it gives CASTLGGSSYNSPLHF.